The 18 T cell receptor beta chains reported below all come from one sample, sequenced in a study of long-term antiretroviral therapy in people with HIV. Version v3.0 of the immunoSEQ assay was performed at survey level. Assay: immunoSEQ multiplex PCR; the TCRdb copy retains only in-frame clones and omits some. The sample shows 30,000 or so clones, 85% to 95% of them seen only once. This specimen was unsorted PBMCs, taken about 6.7 years after starting antiretroviral therapy. The receptors were sampled from a woman aged 40 to 50 with HIV.

The chain couples TRBV19 to TRBJ1-5, with 7 bases lining up with TRBD1. The CDR3 consists of 17 residues. With 6 bases clipped from V and 0 bases from J, the junction kept 11 bases outside the gene matches. The V gene's germline CDR1 is LNHDA and CDR2 SQIVND (reference sequence). For the CDR3, the DNA is TGTGCCAGTAGGGGCAGGGGGGCTGCATATAGCAATCAGCCCCAGCATTTT. This gives the protein CASRGRGAAYSNQPQHF. Supplemented by reference TRBV19 and TRBJ1-5, the full variable domain reads DGGITQSPKYLFRKEGQNVTLSCEQNLNHDAMYWYRQDPGQGLRLIYYSQIVNDFQKGDIAEGYSVSREKKESFPLTVTSAQKNPTAFYLCASRGRGAAYSNQPQHFGDGTRLSIL.

The V gene is TRBV13, the J gene TRBJ1-2; tentative D call: TRBD1 (5 bases). Germline V gene sequence: CDR1 PRHDT, CDR2 FYEKMQ (reference sequence). This CDR3 spans 17 amino acids. The V and J ends lost 5 bases and 4 bases respectively, with 23 bases between them. The CDR3 protein is CASSRTGGRFSSYGYTF. CDR3 DNA sequence: TGTGCCAGCAGCCGCACGGGGGGTCGGTTCAGTTCCTATGGCTACACCTTC. Full variable domain (rest looked up from reference TRBV13 and TRBJ1-2): AAGVIQSPRHLIKEKRETATLKCYPIPRHDTVYWYQQGPGQDPQFLISFYEKMQSDKGSIPDRFSAQQFSDYHSELNMSSLELGDSALYFCASSRTGGRFSSYGYTFGSGTRLTVV.

V and J are TRBV25-1 and TRBJ1-4, with D perhaps TRBD1 (6 bases). CDR1 and CDR2 (germline): MGHDK, SYGVNS. Trimming removed 5 bases from V and 7 bases from J, with 20 bases in between. This CDR3 spans 16 amino acids. In DNA form, the CDR3 reads TGTGCCAGCAGTCCTAATAGGGGGGGGACAACTGAAAAACTGTTTTTT. It codes for CASSPNRGGTTEKLFF.

Notes on this clone: At one of its ends the junction is not consistent with the germline gene, which may arise from a read error. Here the CDR3 reads CAISGGLGEQYF. CDR3 nucleotide sequence: TGTGCCATCAGTGGTGGCCTCGGCGAGCAGTACTTC. This rearrangement joins TRBV6-5 to TRBJ2-7, with no clear D. The germline gives CDR1 MNHEY, CDR2 SVGAGI. The CDR3 is 12 residues long.

The chain combines TRBV14 with TRBJ2-5; D possibly corresponds to TRBD2 (5 bases). There are 14 residues in the CDR3. Germline V CDR1 and CDR2: SGHDN, FVKESK. The V gene lost 4 bases and the J gene lost 5 bases, with 14 bases spanning the gap. In DNA, the CDR3 is TGTGCCAGCAGCCTGGACTCGCTAGTTGAGACCCAGTACTTC. Translation: CASSLDSLVETQYF.

The chain is built from TRBV30 and TRBJ2-2; D ambiguous. Trimming took off 0 bases at V and 7 bases at J, with 12 bases between the two ends. Per germline, CDR1 GTSNPN and CDR2 SVGIG (reference sequence). The CDR3 is 14 amino acids. The CDR3: CAWSVRRLGGELFF. The CDR3 DNA is TGTGCCTGGAGTGTACGTCGTCTTGGCGGGGAGCTGTTTTTT.

The CDR3 reads CASSLMGYNTEAFF. CDR3 DNA sequence: TGTGCCAGCAGCTTAATGGGGTACAACACTGAAGCTTTCTTT. The rearrangement joins TRBV7-9 to TRBJ1-1; D is uncertain. CDR1 and CDR2 (germline): SEHNR, FQNEAQ (reference sequence). CDR3 length equals 14 residues. V lost 2 bases to trimming and J lost 2 bases, with 9 bases between them.

The CDR3 is CASSIHIIGKNIQYF. The DNA of the CDR3 is TGTGCCAGTAGTATACATATCATAGGCAAAAACATTCAGTACTTC. The rearrangement links TRBV19 to TRBJ2-4; D call uncertain. Per germline, CDR1 LNHDA and CDR2 SQIVND (reference sequence). This CDR3 comprises 15 residues. The V end lost 2 bases, the J end lost 3 bases, and 11 bases lay between the germline ends.

The rearrangement joins TRBV5-1 to TRBJ2-3; either TRBD1 or TRBD2 may supply D (6 bases each). Germline V CDR1 and CDR2: SGHRS, YFSETQ. Trimming cost V 0 bases and J 4 bases, with 15 bases left between them. This CDR3 has 16 amino acids. The CDR3 nucleotides are TGCGCCAGCAGCTTGGCGGGGGCCGGTTTGGCAGATACGCAGTATTTT. It is translated as CASSLAGAGLADTQYF.

The chain combines TRBV7-2 with TRBJ1-2, with 7 bases lining up with TRBD1. This CDR3 is 15 amino acids long. The V and J ends lost 0 bases and 6 bases, in that order; junction bases with no gene match: 7. Germline assignment: CDR1 SGHTA and CDR2 FQGNSA. DNA for the CDR3: TGTGCCAGCAGCTTAGCACTTCAAACAGGGGATGGCTACACCTTC. Protein product: CASSLALQTGDGYTF. The full variable domain, in which reference TRBV7-2 and TRBJ1-2 provide the parts outside the CDR3, is GAGVSQSPSNKVTEKGKDVELRCDPISGHTALYWYRQSLGQGLEFLIYFQGNSAPDKSGLPSDRFSAERTGGSVSTLTIQRTQQEDSAVYLCASSLALQTGDGYTFGSGTRLTVV.

The J gene is TRBJ2-1, the V gene TRBV12-5, with 7 bases fitting TRBD2. The CDR3 extends over 14 amino acids. From germline, CDR1 is LGHNT and CDR2 FRNRAP. J gave up 3 bases and V 1 base, and 0 bases lay outside the gene matches. The CDR3 loop is CASGLGTSYNEQFF. The DNA for the CDR3 is TGTGCTAGTGGTTTGGGGACTAGCTACAATGAGCAGTTCTTC.

This clone appeared once. V and J are TRBV5-1 and TRBJ2-1; D gene uncertain. V lost 3 bases and J lost 2, with 12 bases in between. From germline, CDR1 is SGHRS and CDR2 YFSETQ. The CDR3 contains 15 residues. CDR3 DNA: TGCGCCAGCAGCTCCAAGATAGACCCCTACAATGAGCAGTTCTTC. Its protein product is CASSSKIDPYNEQFF.

CDR3 residues: CASSLGQSTDTQYF. The DNA of the CDR3 is TGTGCCAGCAGCTTGGGGCAGTCCACAGATACGCAGTATTTT. V and J are TRBV5-4 and TRBJ2-3; D gene unclear. In germline, CDR1 is SGHNT, CDR2 YYREEE (reference sequence). Trimming removed 0 bases at V and 2 bases at J, with 7 bases between. There are 14 residues in the CDR3.

The chain employs TRBV6-6 and TRBJ2-5; 8 bases fit TRBD1. Germline lookup yields CDR1 MNHNY and CDR2 SVGAGI (reference sequence). V shed 6 bases, J shed 6 bases, and the junction held 9 bases outside the gene matches. The CDR3 totals 14 residues. The CDR3, as DNA: TGTGCCAGCAGAGACCCGACAGGGGCGAAGACCCAGTACTTC. Its protein product is CASRDPTGAKTQYF.

The chain links TRBV9 to TRBJ1-2; D is undetermined. CDR3 length equals 13 residues. The germline V and J ends were trimmed by 4 bases and 2 bases, with 9 bases remaining between them. Germline assignment: CDR1 SGDLS and CDR2 YYNGEE. CDR3 nucleotides: TGTGCCAGCAGCTCTACACTCAACTATGGCTACACCTTC. Its translation: CASSSTLNYGYTF.

As regards this clone: The junction departs from the called germline gene at one end, perhaps through a read error. The chain's CDR3 is CASSLARSSGNTIYF. CDR3 in DNA: TGTGCTAGCAGCTTAGCGCGCAGCTCTGGAAACACCATATATTTT. The chain links TRBV7-7 to TRBJ1-3, with no clear D. The CDR3 consists of 15 residues. Germline V gene data show CDR1 as SSHAT and CDR2 as FNYEAQ (reference sequence).

The rearrangement links TRBV7-6 to TRBJ2-7, with TRBD1 identical over 9 bases. The length of the CDR3 is 15 residues. The V segment lost 2 bases and the J segment 3 bases; nucleotides outside the gene matches: 5. Germline V gene sequence: CDR1 SGHVS, CDR2 FNYEAQ. DNA for the CDR3: TGTGCCAGCAGCTTAAACAGGGGGCAATACTACGAGCAGTACTTC. It codes for CASSLNRGQYYEQYF.

The rearrangement uses TRBV2 and TRBJ2-3; 8 bases map to TRBD1. Germline-derived CDR1 and CDR2 are SNHLY and FYNNEI. The trim removed 10 bases at V and 4 bases at J, leaving 13 bases unmatched. The CDR3 consists of 15 residues. The CDR3 DNA sequence: TGTGCCACTGTGCCGGACAGGGACCTGTCAGATACGCAGTATTTT. Translated, it gives CATVPDRDLSDTQYF.